Sequencing of this T cell receptor (beta chain) was carried out in a study of cytomegalovirus exposure and HLA in healthy donors. The V and J ends lost 5 bases and 7 bases, in that order; junction bases with no gene match: 6. The CDR3 is 16 residues long. CDR1 SNHLY and CDR2 FYNNEI come from the germline V gene. Notes on the study in general: A few CMV-associated chains proved CMV antigen-specific in vitro.

The table came from immunoSEQ multiplex PCR; TCRdb's copy has only in-frame clones and leaves some out. Among about 340,000 clones, about nine tenths were seen once, and the ten largest hold more than 0.8%. Regarding this clone: Its antigen is undetermined.

The clonotype comes from a woman aged 18-35 years in good health and CMV-seronegative. V and J are TRBV2 and TRBJ2-1; 15 positions match TRBD2. Sequencing was performed on PBMCs. The CDR3 loop is CASSSRTSGRVNEQFF. The CDR3 nucleotides are TGTGCCAGCAGTTCCCGGACTAGCGGGAGGGTAAATGAGCAGTTCTTC.